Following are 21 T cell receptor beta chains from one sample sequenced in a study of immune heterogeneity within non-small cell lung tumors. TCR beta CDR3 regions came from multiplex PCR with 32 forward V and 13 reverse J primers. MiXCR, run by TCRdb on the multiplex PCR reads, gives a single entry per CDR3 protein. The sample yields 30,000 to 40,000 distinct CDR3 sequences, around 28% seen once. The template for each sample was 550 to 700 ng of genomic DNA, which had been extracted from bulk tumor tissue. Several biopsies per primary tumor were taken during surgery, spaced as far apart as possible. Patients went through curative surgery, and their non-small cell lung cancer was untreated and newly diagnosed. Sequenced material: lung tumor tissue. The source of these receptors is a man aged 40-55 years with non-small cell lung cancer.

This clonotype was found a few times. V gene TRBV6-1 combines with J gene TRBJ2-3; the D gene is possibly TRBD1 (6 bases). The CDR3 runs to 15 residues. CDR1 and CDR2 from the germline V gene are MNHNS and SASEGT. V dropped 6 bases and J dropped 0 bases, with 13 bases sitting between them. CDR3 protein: CASRPTGSSTDTQYF. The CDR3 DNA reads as TGTGCCAGCAGACCGACAGGATCTAGCACAGATACGCAGTATTTT.

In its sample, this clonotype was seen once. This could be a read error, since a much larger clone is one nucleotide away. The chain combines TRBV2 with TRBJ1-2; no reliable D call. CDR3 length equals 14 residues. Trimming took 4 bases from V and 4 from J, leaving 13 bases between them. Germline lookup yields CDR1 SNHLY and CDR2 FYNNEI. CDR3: CASSARRGVYGYTF. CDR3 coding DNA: TGTGCCAGCAGTGCCCGGAGAGGCGTCTATGGCTACACCTTC.

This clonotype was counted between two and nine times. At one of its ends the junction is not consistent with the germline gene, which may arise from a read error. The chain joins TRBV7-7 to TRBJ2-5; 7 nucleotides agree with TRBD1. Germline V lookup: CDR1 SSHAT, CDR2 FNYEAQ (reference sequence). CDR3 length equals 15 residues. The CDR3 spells CASSPQPGQQETQYF. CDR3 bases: TGTGCTAGCAGCCCCCAGCCGGGACAGCAAGAGACCCAGTACTTC.

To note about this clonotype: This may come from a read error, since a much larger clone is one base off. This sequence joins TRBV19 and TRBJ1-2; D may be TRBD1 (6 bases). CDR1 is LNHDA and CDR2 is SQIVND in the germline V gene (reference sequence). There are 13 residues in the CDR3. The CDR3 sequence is CASNKDRLYGYSF. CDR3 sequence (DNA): TGTGCCAGTAACAAGGACAGACTCTATGGCTACAGCTTC.

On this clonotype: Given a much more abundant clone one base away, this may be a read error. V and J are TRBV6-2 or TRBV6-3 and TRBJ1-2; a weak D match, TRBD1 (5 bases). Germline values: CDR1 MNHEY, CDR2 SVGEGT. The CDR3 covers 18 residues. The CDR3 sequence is CARSSPRQTSPENYGYTF. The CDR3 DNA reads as TGTGCCAGAAGTTCTCCCCGACAGACCTCCCCGGAAAACTATGGCTACACCTTC.

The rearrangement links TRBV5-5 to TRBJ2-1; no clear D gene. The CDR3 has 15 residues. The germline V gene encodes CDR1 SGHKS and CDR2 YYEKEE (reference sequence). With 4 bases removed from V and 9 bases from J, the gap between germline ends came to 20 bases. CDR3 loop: CASSPDLGPFGEQFF. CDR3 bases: TGTGCCAGCAGCCCTGACCTAGGCCCCTTTGGTGAGCAGTTCTTC.

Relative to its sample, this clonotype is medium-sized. This CDR3 reads CASSPGLAGGYEQYF. The CDR3 DNA sequence: TGTGCCAGCAGCCCCGGACTAGCGGGTGGCTACGAGCAGTACTTC. This chain uses TRBV7-2 with TRBJ2-7; 11 bases line up with TRBD2. CDR1 is SGHTA and CDR2 is FQGNSA in the germline V gene. This CDR3 has 15 residues. The V segment lost 5 bases and the J segment 3 bases; nucleotides outside the gene matches: 6.

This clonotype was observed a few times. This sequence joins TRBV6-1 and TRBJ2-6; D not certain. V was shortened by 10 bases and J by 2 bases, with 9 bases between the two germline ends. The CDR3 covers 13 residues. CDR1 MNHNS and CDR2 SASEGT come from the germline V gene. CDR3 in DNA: TGTGCCACAGTTCAGACTGGGGCCAACGTCCTGACTTTC. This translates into CATVQTGANVLTF.

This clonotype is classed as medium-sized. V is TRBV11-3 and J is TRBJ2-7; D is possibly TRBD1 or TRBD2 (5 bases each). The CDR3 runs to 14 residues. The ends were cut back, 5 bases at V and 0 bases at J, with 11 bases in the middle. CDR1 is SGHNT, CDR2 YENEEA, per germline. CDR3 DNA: TGTGCCAGCAGCCCAGGGACGGTCTCCTACGAGCAGTACTTC. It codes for CASSPGTVSYEQYF.

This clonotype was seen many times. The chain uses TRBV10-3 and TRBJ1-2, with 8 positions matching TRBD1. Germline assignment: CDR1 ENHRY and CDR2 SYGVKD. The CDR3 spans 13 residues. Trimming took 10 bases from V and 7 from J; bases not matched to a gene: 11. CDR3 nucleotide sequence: TGTGCCACCAGGGGGCAGGGGGCGGTTGGCTACACCTTC. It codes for CATRGQGAVGYTF.

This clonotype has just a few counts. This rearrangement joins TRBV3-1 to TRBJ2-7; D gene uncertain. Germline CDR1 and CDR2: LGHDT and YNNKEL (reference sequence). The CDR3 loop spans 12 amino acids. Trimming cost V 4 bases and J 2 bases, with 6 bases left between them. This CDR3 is CASSRNPYEQYF. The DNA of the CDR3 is TGTGCCAGCAGCCGCAACCCCTACGAGCAGTACTTC.

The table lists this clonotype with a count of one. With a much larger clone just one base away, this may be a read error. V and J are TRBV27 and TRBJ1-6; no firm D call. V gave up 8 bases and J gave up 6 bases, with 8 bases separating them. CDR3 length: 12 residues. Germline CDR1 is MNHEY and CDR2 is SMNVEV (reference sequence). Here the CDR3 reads CASWNSNSPLHF. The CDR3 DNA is TGTGCCAGCTGGAATTCTAATTCACCCCTCCACTTT.

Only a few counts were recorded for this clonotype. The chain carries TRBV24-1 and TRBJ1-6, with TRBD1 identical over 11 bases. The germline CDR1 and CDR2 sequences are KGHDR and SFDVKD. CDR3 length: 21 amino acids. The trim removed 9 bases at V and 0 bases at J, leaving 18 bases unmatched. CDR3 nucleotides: TGTGCCACCGGGGACAGGGGGGTACTGAAGGGCTTAAGCTCCTATAATTCACCCCTCCACTTT. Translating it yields CATGDRGVLKGLSSYNSPLHF.

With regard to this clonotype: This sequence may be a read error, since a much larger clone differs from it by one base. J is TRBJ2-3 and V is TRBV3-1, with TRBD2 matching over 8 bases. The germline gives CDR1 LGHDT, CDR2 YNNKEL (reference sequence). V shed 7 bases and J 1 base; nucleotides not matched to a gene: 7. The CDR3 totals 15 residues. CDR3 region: CASNGGEGGTDTQYF. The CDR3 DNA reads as TGTGCCAGCAACGGGGGGGAGGGGGGCACAGATACGCAGTATTTT.

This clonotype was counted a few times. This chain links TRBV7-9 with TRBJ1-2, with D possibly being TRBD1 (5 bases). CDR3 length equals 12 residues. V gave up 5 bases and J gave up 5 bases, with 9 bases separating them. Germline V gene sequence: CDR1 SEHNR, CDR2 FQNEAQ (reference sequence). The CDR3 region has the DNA TGTGCCAGCAGCCCCCAGGGATATGGCTACACCTTC. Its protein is CASSPQGYGYTF.

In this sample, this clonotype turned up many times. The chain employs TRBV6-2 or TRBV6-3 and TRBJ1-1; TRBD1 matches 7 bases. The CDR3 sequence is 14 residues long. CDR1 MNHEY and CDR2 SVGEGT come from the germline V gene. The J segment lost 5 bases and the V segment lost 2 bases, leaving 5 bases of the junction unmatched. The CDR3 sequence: CASSYLDRVTEAFF. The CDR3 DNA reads TGTGCCAGCAGTTACCTAGACAGGGTAACTGAAGCTTTCTTT.

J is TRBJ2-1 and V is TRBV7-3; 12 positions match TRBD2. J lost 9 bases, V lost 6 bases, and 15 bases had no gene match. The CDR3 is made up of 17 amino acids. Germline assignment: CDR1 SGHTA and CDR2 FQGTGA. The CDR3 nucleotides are TGTGCCAGCAGGAATAGACCAGGACTAGCGGGATCCAGTGAGCAGTTCTTC. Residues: CASRNRPGLAGSSEQFF.

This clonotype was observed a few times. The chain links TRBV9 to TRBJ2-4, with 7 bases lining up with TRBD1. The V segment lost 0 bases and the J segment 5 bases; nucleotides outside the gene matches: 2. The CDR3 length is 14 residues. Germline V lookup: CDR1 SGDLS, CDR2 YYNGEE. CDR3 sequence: CASSVGGGENIQYF. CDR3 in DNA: TGTGCCAGCAGCGTAGGAGGGGGCGAAAACATTCAGTACTTC. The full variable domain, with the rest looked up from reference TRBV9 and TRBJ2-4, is DSGVTQTPKHLITATGQRVTLRCSPRSGDLSVYWYQQSLDQGLQFLIQYYNGEERAKGNILERFSAQQFPDLHSELNLSSLELGDSALYFCASSVGGGENIQYFGAGTRLSVL.

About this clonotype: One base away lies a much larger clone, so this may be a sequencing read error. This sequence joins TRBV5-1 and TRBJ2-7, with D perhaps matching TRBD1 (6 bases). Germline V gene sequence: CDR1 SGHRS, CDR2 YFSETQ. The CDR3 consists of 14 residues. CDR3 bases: TGCGCCAGCAGCTTGCTAGGGGGTACCTACGGGCAGTACTTC. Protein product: CASSLLGGTYGQYF.

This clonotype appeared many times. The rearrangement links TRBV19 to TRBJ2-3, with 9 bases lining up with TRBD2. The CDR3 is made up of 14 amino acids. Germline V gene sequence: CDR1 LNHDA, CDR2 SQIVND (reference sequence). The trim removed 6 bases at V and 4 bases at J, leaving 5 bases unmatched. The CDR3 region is CASSGGRVSDTQYF. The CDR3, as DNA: TGTGCCAGTAGCGGCGGGAGGGTTTCAGATACGCAGTATTTT.

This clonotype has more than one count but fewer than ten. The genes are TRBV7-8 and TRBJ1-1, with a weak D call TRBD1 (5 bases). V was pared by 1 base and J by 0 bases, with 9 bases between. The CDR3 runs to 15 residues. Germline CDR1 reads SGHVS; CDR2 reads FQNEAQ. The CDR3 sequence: CASSLDGGMNTEAFF. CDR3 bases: TGTGCCAGCAGCTTAGATGGGGGAATGAACACTGAAGCTTTCTTT. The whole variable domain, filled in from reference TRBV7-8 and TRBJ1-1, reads GAGVSQSPRYKVAKRGQDVALRCDPISGHVSLFWYQQALGQGPEFLTYFQNEAQLDKSGLPSDRFFAERPEGSVSTLKIQRTQQEDSAVYLCASSLDGGMNTEAFFGQGTRLTVV.